This passage covers 30 T cell receptor beta chains from one sample sequenced in a study of regulatory T cells in long-lasting Graves disease. The time point here: newly diagnosed GD, antithyroid drugs for less than 3 months. The TCR library was made from RNA that had been extracted from PBMCs in TRIzol. Relying on iRepertoire HTBI primers and Arm-PCR of CDR3 regions, the team built TCR beta libraries. TCRdb independently ran MiXCR on the multiplex PCR reads; one entry per CDR3 protein. The data contain 200,000 to 250,000 distinct CDR3 sequences, about 17% of them singletons. Sequencing was performed on peripheral blood mononuclear cells (PBMCs), taken at new diagnosis, from a patient treated with antithyroid drugs. The receptors come from a female donor with Graves disease.

This clonotype was recorded at least ten times. The V call is TRBV10-3, the J call TRBJ2-5; D ambiguous. Looked up from germline, CDR1 is ENHRY and CDR2 is SYGVKD. V gave up 10 bases and J gave up 5 bases, with 14 bases separating them. The CDR3 sequence is 12 residues long. The CDR3 loop reads CASGGVLETQYF. DNA for the CDR3: TGTGCCAGCGGCGGTGTTTTGGAGACCCAGTACTTC.

This chain connects TRBV5-5 to TRBJ1-5; 8 nucleotides line up with TRBD1. Germline CDR1 and CDR2: SGHKS and YYEKEE (reference sequence). The CDR3 loop spans 15 amino acids. The V and J ends lost 0 bases and 7 bases, in that order; junction bases with no gene match: 6. As DNA, the CDR3 is TGTGCCAGCAGCTTGGAAACAGGGGGTACACAGCCCCAGCATTTT. Encoded protein: CASSLETGGTQPQHF.

This clonotype was counted ten times or more. The chain carries TRBV28 and TRBJ2-7; 8 nucleotides line up with TRBD2. Germline CDR1 MDHEN, CDR2 SYDVKM. This CDR3 region has 15 residues. Trimming at V came to 7 bases and at J to 6 bases, leaving 14 bases not matched to a gene. CDR3 protein: CASNTPGLVTSEQYF. In DNA, the CDR3 is TGTGCCAGCAACACTCCGGGACTAGTAACCTCCGAGCAGTACTTC.

This clonotype was recorded many times. The rearrangement links TRBV11-2 to TRBJ1-4, with D tentatively TRBD1 (6 bases). The CDR3 spans 13 residues. Trimming shortened V by 7 bases and J by 8 bases, and 14 bases separated the two germline ends. Per the germline V gene, CDR1 is SGHAT and CDR2 is FQNNGV. The CDR3 spells CASTNRRGEKLFF. Written as DNA, the CDR3 is TGTGCCAGCACGAATAGGAGGGGGGAAAAACTGTTTTTT.

The V and J genes are TRBV19 and TRBJ2-2, with TRBD2 matching 9 bases. Germline CDR1 is LNHDA and CDR2 is SQIVND (reference sequence). The junction had 9 bases not matched to a gene; V was cut back by 5 bases and J by 2 bases. This CDR3 has 17 amino acids. The CDR3 reads CASSPLGGGDNTGELFF. The CDR3 coding sequence is TGTGCCAGTAGTCCCCTTGGCGGGGGGGATAACACCGGGGAGCTGTTTTTT.

In the case of this clonotype: A single base is all that separates this from a far larger clone, so a read error is likely. This chain uses TRBV7-9 with TRBJ2-3; possible D gene TRBD1, 6 bases. The CDR3 contains 12 residues. Germline loops: CDR1 SEHNR, CDR2 FQNEAQ (reference sequence). The CDR3 spells CASILQGDTQYF. CDR3 DNA: TGTGCCAGCATCTTACAGGGAGATACGCAGTATTTT.

This clonotype was found many times. The chain recombines TRBV3-1 with TRBJ2-2, with 8 nucleotides matching TRBD1. V was clipped by 4 bases and J by 4 bases; unmatched bases: 8. The CDR3 spans 16 residues. Looked up from germline, CDR1 is LGHDT and CDR2 is YNNKEL (reference sequence). CDR3 sequence (DNA): TGTGCCAGCAGCCCCCGGACAGGGTCAGGCACCGGGGAGCTGTTTTTT. This codes for CASSPRTGSGTGELFF.

This clonotype was observed many times. This chain links TRBV7-2 with TRBJ1-1; 8 nucleotides agree with TRBD1. Germline assignment: CDR1 SGHTA and CDR2 FQGNSA. Trimming took 3 bases from V and 1 from J; bases not matched to a gene: 7. The CDR3 covers 16 residues. Here the CDR3 reads CASSFFQGARNTEAFF. The CDR3 DNA sequence: TGTGCCAGCAGCTTTTTCCAGGGGGCTAGGAACACTGAAGCTTTCTTT.

This clonotype was seen at least ten times. J is TRBJ2-5 and V is TRBV11-2; no clear D gene. Between the trimmed V and J ends, which lost 5 bases and 5 bases, there was a span of 12 bases. Germline CDR1 is SGHAT and CDR2 is FQNNGV. There are 13 residues in the CDR3. CDR3 amino acids: CASSVPGQETQYF. CDR3 DNA: TGTGCCAGCAGCGTGCCGGGCCAGGAGACCCAGTACTTC.

Many counts were recorded for this clonotype. The chain links TRBV19 to TRBJ2-1, with 11 bases that match TRBD2. The CDR3 extends over 17 amino acids. The V segment lost 0 bases and the J segment 4 bases; nucleotides outside the gene matches: 5. Germline V gene lookup returns CDR1 LNHDA and CDR2 SQIVND (reference sequence). The CDR3 DNA follows: TGTGCCAGTAGTATAGAGGAGACTAGCGGGATTTACAATGAGCAGTTCTTC. Protein product: CASSIEETSGIYNEQFF.

This clonotype was observed at least ten times. The chain has TRBV27 and TRBJ1-2; D is uncertain. V lost 0 bases, J lost 0 bases, and 5 bases lay in between. This CDR3 is 14 amino acids long. Germline V gene lookup returns CDR1 MNHEY and CDR2 SMNVEV (reference sequence). CDR3 sequence (DNA): TGTGCCAGCAGTTTATCCTCAGCTAACTATGGCTACACCTTC. Its translation: CASSLSSANYGYTF.

At least ten counts were recorded for this clonotype. The chain combines TRBV11-2 with TRBJ2-2; no definite D call. Germline V CDR1 and CDR2: SGHAT, FQNNGV. The CDR3 totals 13 residues. Trimming took off 1 base at V and 4 bases at J, with 4 bases between the two ends. DNA for the CDR3: TGTGCCAGCAGCTTAGGGGTCACCGGGGAGCTGTTTTTT. Translating gives CASSLGVTGELFF.

Many counts were recorded for this clonotype. The chain recombines TRBV19 with TRBJ2-1; 12 bases are shared with TRBD2. With 8 bases clipped from V and 9 bases from J, the junction kept 8 bases outside the gene matches. The CDR3 covers 14 residues. Germline V gene data show CDR1 as LNHDA and CDR2 as SQIVND (reference sequence). Written as DNA, the CDR3 is TGTGCCAGTTGGACTAGCGGGACCGGGTCTGAGCAGTTCTTC. It translates to CASWTSGTGSEQFF.

This clonotype was detected a few times. A far larger clone is a single base away, which makes a read error likely. The CDR3 sequence is CAISETGSSTDTQYF. CDR3 DNA sequence: TGTGCCATCAGTGAAACGGGCTCTAGCACAGATACGCAGTATTTT. This chain links TRBV10-3 with TRBJ2-3; D gene ambiguous. From germline, CDR1 is ENHRY and CDR2 SYGVKD. The CDR3 has 15 residues. The V end lost 3 bases, the J end lost 0 bases, and 10 bases lay between the germline ends.

Worth noting for this clonotype: Given a much more abundant clone one base away, this may be a read error. The V and J genes are TRBV6-1 and TRBJ1-5; 7 bases are shared with TRBD1. J lost 9 bases, V lost 4 bases, and 12 bases had no gene match. Germline V gene sequence: CDR1 MNHNS, CDR2 SASEGT. This CDR3 comprises 15 residues. The CDR3 here is CASSGEQGWGRPQHF. In DNA form, the CDR3 reads TGTGCCAGCAGTGGGGAACAGGGGTGGGGACGGCCCCAGCATTTT.

This clonotype was counted many times. The J gene is TRBJ1-4, the V gene TRBV18; D not certain. This CDR3 region has 15 residues. Per the germline V gene, CDR1 is KGHSH and CDR2 is LQKENI. V lost 4 bases to trimming and J lost 0 bases, with 9 bases between them. CDR3: CASSRGESTNEKLFF. DNA for the CDR3: TGTGCCAGCTCACGTGGGGAATCAACTAATGAAAAACTGTTTTTT. The whole variable domain, filled in from reference TRBV18 and TRBJ1-4, reads NAGVMQNPRHLVRRRGQEARLRCSPMKGHSHVYWYRQLPEEGLKFMVYLQKENIIDESGMPKERFSAEFPKEGPSILRIQQVVRGDSAAYFCASSRGESTNEKLFFGSGTQLSVL.

This clonotype appeared many times. J is TRBJ1-4 and V is TRBV11-2; D gene ambiguous. The CDR3 is made up of 16 amino acids. V was trimmed by 4 bases and J by 1 base, leaving 13 bases between them. Germline V CDR1 and CDR2: SGHAT, FQNNGV. CDR3 amino acids: CASSSTPGGTNEKLFF. The CDR3 bases are TGTGCCAGCAGCTCGACCCCCGGCGGAACTAATGAAAAACTGTTTTTT.

This clonotype was detected ten times or more. The chain couples TRBV10-1 to TRBJ2-1; weak D call: TRBD2 (6 bases). The ends were cut back, 0 bases at V and 6 bases at J, with 6 bases in the middle. The CDR3 consists of 13 residues. CDR1 and CDR2 (germline): WNHNN, SYGVQD (reference sequence). The CDR3 region has the DNA TGCGCCAGCAGTGAGTCGGGGGGCAATGAGCAGTTCTTC. Its protein is CASSESGGNEQFF.

Concerning this clonotype itself: A far larger clone is just one base off, so this is likely a read error. The rearrangement links TRBV3-1 to TRBJ2-7, with D uncertain. Germline-derived CDR1 and CDR2 are LGHDT and YNNKEL (reference sequence). V was clipped by 8 bases and J by 3 bases, with 14 bases between them. The CDR3 sequence is 13 residues long. For the CDR3, the DNA is TGTGCCAGCTCACCAGTCAACTTCTACGAGCAGTACTTC. Protein sequence: CASSPVNFYEQYF.

The chain is built from TRBV10-3 and TRBJ2-7; TRBD2 agrees at 7 bases. J gave up 7 bases and V 2 bases, and 14 bases lay outside the gene matches. Per germline, CDR1 ENHRY and CDR2 SYGVKD. The CDR3 contains 16 residues. This CDR3 is CAISEGSSGSYNEQYF. Written as DNA, the CDR3 is TGTGCCATCAGTGAGGGGTCTAGCGGATCCTACAATGAGCAGTACTTC.

This clonotype was recorded at least ten times. CDR3 sequence: CASMGTWATVQPQHF. DNA of the CDR3: TGCGCCAGCATGGGGACTTGGGCCACGGTTCAGCCCCAGCATTTT. The gene calls are TRBV10-2 and TRBJ1-5; TRBD1 is a possible D gene (5 bases). The germline V and J ends were trimmed by 7 bases and 6 bases, with 19 bases remaining between them. CDR1 is WSHSY, CDR2 SAAADI, per germline. The CDR3 has 15 amino acids.

The rearrangement links TRBV5-4 to TRBJ1-2, with TRBD1 identical over 7 bases. CDR1 is SGHNT and CDR2 is YYREEE in the germline V gene (reference sequence). The CDR3 spans 16 residues. Losses at the gene ends were 4 bases for V and 8 bases for J; bases not matched to a gene: 17. The CDR3 DNA is TGTGCCAGCAGCAGCACCCGGGACAGAAGAGAAATGGGCTACACCTTC. It codes for CASSSTRDRREMGYTF.

This clonotype was picked up many times. CDR3 protein: CASSYRPSGIGKAKNIQYF. DNA of the CDR3: TGTGCCAGCAGCTACAGGCCTAGCGGGATCGGAAAGGCCAAAAACATTCAGTACTTC. V and J are TRBV7-2 and TRBJ2-4, with 9 bases identical to TRBD2. CDR1 is SGHTA and CDR2 is FQGNSA in the germline V gene. This CDR3 spans 19 amino acids. J lost 1 base, V lost 4 bases, and 14 bases had no gene match.

This clonotype appeared many times. The chain links TRBV6-2 or TRBV6-3 to TRBJ1-1; possibly TRBD1 for D (5 bases). This CDR3 is 15 amino acids long. Between the trimmed V and J ends, which lost 2 bases and 3 bases, there was a span of 13 bases. Per germline, CDR1 MNHEY and CDR2 SVGEGT. The CDR3 DNA follows: TGTGCCAGCAGTTACACCGGGGCGCGATACACTGAAGCTTTCTTT. Its translation: CASSYTGARYTEAFF.

This clonotype has at least ten counts. The rearrangement joins TRBV27 to TRBJ2-1; D is unclear. This CDR3 is built from 15 residues. V shed 2 bases and J shed 0 bases, with 8 bases lying between them. From germline, CDR1 is MNHEY and CDR2 SMNVEV (reference sequence). Here the CDR3 DNA reads TGTGCCAGCAGTTTAACCGGATCCTCCTACAATGAGCAGTTCTTC. As protein: CASSLTGSSYNEQFF.

As for this clonotype: A single base is all that separates this from a far larger clone, so a read error is likely. Since the CDR3 does not end with the conserved phenylalanine or tryptophan, this likely comes from a read error. The chain uses TRBV7-2 and TRBJ2-1; 12 bases line up with TRBD2. Germline lookup yields CDR1 SGHTA and CDR2 FQGNSA. Trimming at V came to 0 bases and at J to 4 bases, leaving 7 bases not matched to a gene. The CDR3 totals 18 residues. The CDR3: CASSLAAGLAGPYNEQFL. The CDR3 DNA sequence: TGTGCCAGCAGCTTAGCCGCGGGACTAGCGGGCCCATACAATGAGCAGTTCCTC.

The chain employs TRBV18 and TRBJ1-1; 7 nucleotides match TRBD1. Germline V gene sequence: CDR1 KGHSH, CDR2 LQKENI. CDR3 size: 15 residues. V trimming: 3 bases; J trimming: 1 base; junction bases outside the gene matches: 5. CDR3 residues: CASSPPTGWNTEAFF. The CDR3 DNA sequence: TGTGCCAGCTCACCCCCGACAGGGTGGAACACTGAAGCTTTCTTT.

The J gene is TRBJ2-5, the V gene TRBV2, with 7 positions matching TRBD2. Trimming took 11 bases from V and 2 from J; bases not matched to a gene: 8. The germline gives CDR1 SNHLY, CDR2 FYNNEI. The CDR3 is 13 residues long. The CDR3 protein is CAGETAGQETQYF. CDR3 sequence (DNA): TGTGCCGGCGAAACAGCGGGGCAAGAGACCCAGTACTTC.

This clonotype was recorded at least ten times. This chain links TRBV7-8 with TRBJ2-5; 13 positions match TRBD2. CDR3 size: 17 residues. Germline V gene lookup returns CDR1 SGHVS and CDR2 FQNEAQ. Germline trimming cut 2 bases from V and 6 bases from J; bases unmatched to any gene: 9. CDR3 coding DNA: TGTGCCAGCAGCTTACGAATGACTAGCGGGAGGACGAAGACCCAGTACTTC. Translated: CASSLRMTSGRTKTQYF.

In this sample, this clonotype turned up many times. This rearrangement joins TRBV20-1 to TRBJ2-7, with D possibly TRBD2 on 6 matching bases. Trimming pared 1 base from V and 3 bases from J, leaving 13 bases between. From germline, CDR1 is DFQATT and CDR2 SNEGSKA (reference sequence). The CDR3 has 14 amino acids. The CDR3 DNA reads as TGCAGTGCTAGAGTTGCGGAGGAGGGCTACGAGCAGTACTTC. This translates into CSARVAEEGYEQYF.